These T cell receptor beta chains were read from a single sample in a study of cytomegalovirus exposure and HLA in healthy donors. Repertoires were generated with immunoSEQ multiplex PCR, while TCRdb's copy carries only in-frame clones and drops some. In the table there are around 140,000 clones, 85% to 90% of which are singletons. Specimen: PBMCs. Receptors were obtained from a man aged 18 to 35 in good health and CMV-seropositive. Each CDR3 is given without its conserved first and last residue. Fields, in order: V gene, CDR3 protein.

TRBV9 | ASSARGNSYNEQF
TRBV19 | ASTRGSNQPQH
TRBV7-9 | ASSLTTALTGELF
TRBV5-1 | ASSPFPGHNEQY
TRBV7-4 | ASSPRGGAEATNEKLF
TRBV2 | ASSDGTGRVNTEAF
TRBV5-6 | ASSPPPSGNSPLH
TRBV6-5 | ASSRYPPGTDTQY
TRBV11-3 | ASSLAGTGGGGYT
TRBV11-3 | ASSTRGGTGSHEQY
TRBV7-6 | ASSLDPVTYNEQF
TRBV10-3 | AISDSHEQY
TRBV5-1 | ASGRDPSEQY
TRBV9 | ASSVAPGTSGTGELF
TRBV7-2 | ASSLGASSYEQY
TRBV27 | ATKGVGGKNIQY
TRBV19 | ASSMDRAKAF
TRBV15 | ATSTRLAGVGDTQY
TRBV13 | ASSLRRKAGGLLVTEAF